Below, 17 T cell receptor beta chains from the same sample are listed, as sequenced in a study of T cell changes during pregnancy in multiple sclerosis. Method: immunoSEQ multiplex PCR; TCRdb's copy keeps in-frame clones and lacks some. The sample contains over 45,000 clones, 91% of which appear only once. This specimen was CD8+ T cells from peripheral blood mononuclear cells, taken after pregnancy. These receptors all stem from a female donor with multiple sclerosis, enrolled in a pregnancy study.

This clone was counted a single time. Here the CDR3 reads CASRKRSVEETQYF. The CDR3 DNA is TGTGCCAGCAGAAAGAGGAGTGTAGAAGAGACCCAGTACTTC. The rearrangement joins TRBV6-5 to TRBJ2-5; D is unclear. V lost 6 bases to trimming and J lost 3 bases, with 14 bases between them. This CDR3 comprises 14 residues. Germline V gene lookup returns CDR1 MNHEY and CDR2 SVGAGI.

The chain links TRBV4-1 to TRBJ2-7; the match to TRBD1 covers 11 bases. Germline CDR1 is MGHRA and CDR2 is YSYEKL. The V and J ends lost 0 bases and 0 bases, in that order; junction bases with no gene match: 4. This CDR3 region has 17 residues. CDR3: CASSQEAGTGGSYEQYF. As DNA, the CDR3 is TGCGCCAGCAGCCAAGAGGCCGGGACAGGGGGCTCCTACGAGCAGTACTTC.

This clone was detected only once. The chain employs TRBV2 and TRBJ1-5; TRBD1 agrees at 8 bases. Trimming took 7 bases from V and 5 from J; bases not matched to a gene: 4. The CDR3 contains 13 residues. CDR1 SNHLY and CDR2 FYNNEI come from the germline V gene. The DNA for the CDR3 is TGTGCCAGCACCCGGACAGGGTATCAGCCCCAGCATTTT. It specifies CASTRTGYQPQHF.

The J gene is TRBJ1-2, the V gene TRBV5-5; D unresolved. The CDR3 has 12 amino acids. CDR1 and CDR2 from the germline V gene are SGHKS and YYEKEE (reference sequence). V shed 4 bases and J shed 6 bases, with 10 bases lying between them. The CDR3 nucleotides are TGTGCCAGCAGCATGACGGGTGATGGCTACACCTTC. Amino acids: CASSMTGDGYTF.

The CDR3 protein is CATSSGSGDDNEQFF. The CDR3 nucleotides are TGTGCCACCAGCAGTGGTAGCGGGGACGACAATGAGCAGTTCTTC. J is TRBJ2-1 and V is TRBV15; TRBD2 aligns across 8 bases. Trimming at V came to 3 bases and at J to 5 bases, leaving 6 bases not matched to a gene. Germline V gene sequence: CDR1 LNHNV, CDR2 YYDKDF (reference sequence). The length of the CDR3 is 15 residues.

The chain combines TRBV11-1 with TRBJ1-2; TRBD1 is a possible D gene (6 bases). The germline V gene has CDR1 SGHAT and CDR2 FQDESV (reference sequence). V was pared by 5 bases and J by 2 bases, with 9 bases between. The CDR3 extends over 13 amino acids. CDR3 coding DNA: TGTGCCAGCAGCGTCGGACAGAACTATGGCTACACCTTC. Amino acid sequence: CASSVGQNYGYTF.

The J gene is TRBJ2-2, the V gene TRBV7-9, with D perhaps matching TRBD1 (6 bases). The CDR3 totals 14 residues. CDR1 and CDR2 from the germline V gene are SEHNR and FQNEAQ (reference sequence). V lost 4 bases and J lost 1, with 7 bases in between. Here the CDR3 reads CASSWTENTGELFF. Written as DNA, the CDR3 is TGTGCCAGCAGCTGGACAGAGAACACCGGGGAGCTGTTTTTT. The full variable domain, with the rest looked up from reference TRBV7-9 and TRBJ2-2, is DTGVSQNPRHKITKRGQNVTFRCDPISEHNRLYWYRQTLGQGPEFLTYFQNEAQLEKSRLLSDRFSAERPKGSFSTLEIQRTEQGDSAMYLCASSWTENTGELFFGEGSRLTVL.

This rearrangement joins TRBV7-2 to TRBJ2-3; perhaps TRBD2 as D (5 bases). This CDR3 region has 15 residues. Trimming shortened V by 4 bases and J by 1 base, and 12 bases separated the two germline ends. Germline assignment: CDR1 SGHTA and CDR2 FQGNSA. The CDR3 nucleotides are TGTGCCAGCAGCTCTTATAGCGACCGCACAGATACGCAGTATTTT. This gives the protein CASSSYSDRTDTQYF.

The chain combines TRBV7-3 with TRBJ1-2; D possibly corresponds to TRBD1 (6 bases). V was trimmed by 3 bases and J by 7 bases, leaving 12 bases between them. Per the germline V gene, CDR1 is SGHTA and CDR2 is FQGTGA. The CDR3 is 13 residues long. This chain's CDR3 is CASSFAGEGGYTF. For the CDR3, the DNA is TGTGCCAGCAGCTTTGCAGGGGAGGGTGGCTACACCTTC.

The rearrangement links TRBV29-1 to TRBJ1-1; TRBD1 matches at 9 bases. V lost 0 bases, J lost 1 base, and 9 bases stayed unmatched. From germline, CDR1 is SQVTM and CDR2 ANQGSEA. This CDR3 contains 17 residues. Written as DNA, the CDR3 is TGCAGCGTTGAAGACCTTATCCCGGACAGGGGGAACACTGAAGCTTTCTTT. Translated: CSVEDLIPDRGNTEAFF. Using reference TRBV29-1 and TRBJ1-1 for the parts outside the CDR3, the full variable domain is SAVISQKPSRDICQRGTSLTIQCQVDSQVTMMFWYRQQPGQSLTLIATANQGSEATYESGFVIDKFPISRPNLTFSTLTVSNMSPEDSSIYLCSVEDLIPDRGNTEAFFGQGTRLTVV.

This chain joins TRBV7-8 and TRBJ2-5, with no clear D. Trimming removed 6 bases from V and 7 bases from J, with 9 bases in between. CDR1 and CDR2 from the germline V gene are SGHVS and FQNEAQ. This CDR3 spans 11 amino acids. The CDR3 sequence: CASRNIGTQYF. The CDR3 nucleotides are TGTGCCAGCAGGAACATTGGGACCCAGTACTTC.

The gene calls are TRBV19 and TRBJ2-1; D is unresolved. Trimming removed 5 bases from V and 7 bases from J, with 12 bases in between. The CDR3 has 13 residues. Germline V gives CDR1 LNHDA, CDR2 SQIVND (reference sequence). The CDR3 sequence: CASSLGERNEQFF. The DNA for the CDR3 is TGTGCCAGTAGTTTAGGCGAACGGAATGAGCAGTTCTTC.

V gene TRBV10-3 combines with J gene TRBJ1-1; weak D call: TRBD1 (5 bases). This CDR3 contains 12 residues. The V end was cut by 6 bases, the J end by 4 bases, with 9 bases between. Germline values: CDR1 ENHRY, CDR2 SYGVKD. Here the CDR3 reads CAISGGVTEAFF. The CDR3 nucleotides are TGTGCCATCAGCGGGGGAGTCACTGAAGCTTTCTTT.

The chain joins TRBV7-2 to TRBJ2-1, with TRBD2 matching 7 bases. V shed 8 bases and J 4 bases; nucleotides not matched to a gene: 2. Per the germline V gene, CDR1 is SGHTA and CDR2 is FQGNSA. The CDR3 totals 12 residues. The CDR3 DNA reads TGTGCCAGCGGGGGGGGGTACAATGAGCAGTTCTTC. Protein: CASGGGYNEQFF.

The CDR3 is CAISYDRAANQPQHF. The CDR3 DNA reads TGTGCCATCAGCTACGACAGGGCCGCCAATCAGCCCCAGCATTTT. V usage is TRBV10-3 and J usage is TRBJ1-5; TRBD1 agrees at 7 bases. V gave up 6 bases and J gave up 3 bases; unmatched junction bases: 8. The germline V gene has CDR1 ENHRY and CDR2 SYGVKD. The CDR3 runs 15 residues.

The chain recombines TRBV19 with TRBJ1-4; D is unclear. Germline V gene data show CDR1 as LNHDA and CDR2 as SQIVND (reference sequence). V dropped 5 bases and J dropped 8 bases, with 15 bases sitting between them. The CDR3 consists of 14 residues. The CDR3 nucleotides are TGTGCCAGTAGTGATGTCTCCCCGGGGGAAAAACTGTTTTTT. It encodes CASSDVSPGEKLFF.

The rearrangement uses TRBV29-1 and TRBJ2-3, with 9 bases lining up with TRBD2. Trimming cost V 3 bases and J 4 bases; bases outside gene matches: 5. This CDR3 is 14 amino acids long. Per germline, CDR1 SQVTM and CDR2 ANQGSEA. As DNA, the CDR3 is TGCAGCGTTGAGGCTAGCGGGATGTCAGATACGCAGTATTTT. Protein product: CSVEASGMSDTQYF.